This TCR beta chain was documented in a study of blood T cell repertoires in COVID-19. Across the study: Specimens from acute and convalescent COVID-19 originated in the United States, Italy and Spain. Sample material is recorded as cDNA or gDNA derived from T cells, B-cell-depleted T cells, or PBMCs.

This table comes from immunoSEQ multiplex PCR, and its TCRdb copy is limited to in-frame clones, with some not included. The repertoire holds some 360,000 clones, with approximately 90% as singletons. The junction had 22 bases not matched to a gene; V was cut back by 1 base and J by 3 bases. The CDR3 spans 22 residues. Germline V gene data show CDR1 as LGHNT and CDR2 as FRNRAP. The material sequenced was peripheral blood. The source of this sequence is a woman in her fifties or sixties with COVID-19, enrolled during active disease. The gene calls are TRBV12-5 and TRBJ2-2, with TRBD1 matching 8 bases. CDR3 sequence: CASGLGGTSGTGPLSDTGELFF. CDR3 nucleotides: TGTGCTAGTGGTTTGGGAGGGACCTCCGGGACAGGTCCATTATCGGACACCGGGGAGCTGTTTTTT.